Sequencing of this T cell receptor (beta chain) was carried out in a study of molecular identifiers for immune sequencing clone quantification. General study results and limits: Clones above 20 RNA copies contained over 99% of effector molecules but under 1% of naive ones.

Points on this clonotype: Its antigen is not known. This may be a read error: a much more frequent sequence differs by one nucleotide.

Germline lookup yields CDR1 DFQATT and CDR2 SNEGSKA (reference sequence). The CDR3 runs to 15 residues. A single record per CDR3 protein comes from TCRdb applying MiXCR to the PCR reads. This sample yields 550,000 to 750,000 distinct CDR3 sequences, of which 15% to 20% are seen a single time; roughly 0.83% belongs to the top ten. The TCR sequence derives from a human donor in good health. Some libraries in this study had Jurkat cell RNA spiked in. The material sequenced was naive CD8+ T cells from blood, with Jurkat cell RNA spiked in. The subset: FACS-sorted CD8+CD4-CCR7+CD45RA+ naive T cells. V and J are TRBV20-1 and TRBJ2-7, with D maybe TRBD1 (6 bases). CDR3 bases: TGCAGTACTAGAGAGATCGGGGACAACTCCTACGAGCAGTACTTC. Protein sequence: CSTREIGDNSYEQYF.